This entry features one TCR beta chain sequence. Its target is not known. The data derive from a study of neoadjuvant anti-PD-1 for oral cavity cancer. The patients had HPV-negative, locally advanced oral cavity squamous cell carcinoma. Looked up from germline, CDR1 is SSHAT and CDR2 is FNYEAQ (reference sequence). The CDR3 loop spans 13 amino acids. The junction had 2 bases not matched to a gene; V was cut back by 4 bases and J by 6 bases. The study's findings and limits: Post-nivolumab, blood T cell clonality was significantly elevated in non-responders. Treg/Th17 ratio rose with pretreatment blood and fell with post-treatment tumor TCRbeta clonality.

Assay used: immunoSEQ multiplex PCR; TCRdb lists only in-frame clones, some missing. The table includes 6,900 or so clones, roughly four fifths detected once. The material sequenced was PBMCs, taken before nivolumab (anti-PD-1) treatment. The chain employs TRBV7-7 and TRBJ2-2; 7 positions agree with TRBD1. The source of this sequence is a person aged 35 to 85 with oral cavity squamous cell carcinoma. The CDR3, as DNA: TGTGCCAGCAGCTCGCAGGGGGCCGGGGAGCTGTTTTTT. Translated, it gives CASSSQGAGELFF.